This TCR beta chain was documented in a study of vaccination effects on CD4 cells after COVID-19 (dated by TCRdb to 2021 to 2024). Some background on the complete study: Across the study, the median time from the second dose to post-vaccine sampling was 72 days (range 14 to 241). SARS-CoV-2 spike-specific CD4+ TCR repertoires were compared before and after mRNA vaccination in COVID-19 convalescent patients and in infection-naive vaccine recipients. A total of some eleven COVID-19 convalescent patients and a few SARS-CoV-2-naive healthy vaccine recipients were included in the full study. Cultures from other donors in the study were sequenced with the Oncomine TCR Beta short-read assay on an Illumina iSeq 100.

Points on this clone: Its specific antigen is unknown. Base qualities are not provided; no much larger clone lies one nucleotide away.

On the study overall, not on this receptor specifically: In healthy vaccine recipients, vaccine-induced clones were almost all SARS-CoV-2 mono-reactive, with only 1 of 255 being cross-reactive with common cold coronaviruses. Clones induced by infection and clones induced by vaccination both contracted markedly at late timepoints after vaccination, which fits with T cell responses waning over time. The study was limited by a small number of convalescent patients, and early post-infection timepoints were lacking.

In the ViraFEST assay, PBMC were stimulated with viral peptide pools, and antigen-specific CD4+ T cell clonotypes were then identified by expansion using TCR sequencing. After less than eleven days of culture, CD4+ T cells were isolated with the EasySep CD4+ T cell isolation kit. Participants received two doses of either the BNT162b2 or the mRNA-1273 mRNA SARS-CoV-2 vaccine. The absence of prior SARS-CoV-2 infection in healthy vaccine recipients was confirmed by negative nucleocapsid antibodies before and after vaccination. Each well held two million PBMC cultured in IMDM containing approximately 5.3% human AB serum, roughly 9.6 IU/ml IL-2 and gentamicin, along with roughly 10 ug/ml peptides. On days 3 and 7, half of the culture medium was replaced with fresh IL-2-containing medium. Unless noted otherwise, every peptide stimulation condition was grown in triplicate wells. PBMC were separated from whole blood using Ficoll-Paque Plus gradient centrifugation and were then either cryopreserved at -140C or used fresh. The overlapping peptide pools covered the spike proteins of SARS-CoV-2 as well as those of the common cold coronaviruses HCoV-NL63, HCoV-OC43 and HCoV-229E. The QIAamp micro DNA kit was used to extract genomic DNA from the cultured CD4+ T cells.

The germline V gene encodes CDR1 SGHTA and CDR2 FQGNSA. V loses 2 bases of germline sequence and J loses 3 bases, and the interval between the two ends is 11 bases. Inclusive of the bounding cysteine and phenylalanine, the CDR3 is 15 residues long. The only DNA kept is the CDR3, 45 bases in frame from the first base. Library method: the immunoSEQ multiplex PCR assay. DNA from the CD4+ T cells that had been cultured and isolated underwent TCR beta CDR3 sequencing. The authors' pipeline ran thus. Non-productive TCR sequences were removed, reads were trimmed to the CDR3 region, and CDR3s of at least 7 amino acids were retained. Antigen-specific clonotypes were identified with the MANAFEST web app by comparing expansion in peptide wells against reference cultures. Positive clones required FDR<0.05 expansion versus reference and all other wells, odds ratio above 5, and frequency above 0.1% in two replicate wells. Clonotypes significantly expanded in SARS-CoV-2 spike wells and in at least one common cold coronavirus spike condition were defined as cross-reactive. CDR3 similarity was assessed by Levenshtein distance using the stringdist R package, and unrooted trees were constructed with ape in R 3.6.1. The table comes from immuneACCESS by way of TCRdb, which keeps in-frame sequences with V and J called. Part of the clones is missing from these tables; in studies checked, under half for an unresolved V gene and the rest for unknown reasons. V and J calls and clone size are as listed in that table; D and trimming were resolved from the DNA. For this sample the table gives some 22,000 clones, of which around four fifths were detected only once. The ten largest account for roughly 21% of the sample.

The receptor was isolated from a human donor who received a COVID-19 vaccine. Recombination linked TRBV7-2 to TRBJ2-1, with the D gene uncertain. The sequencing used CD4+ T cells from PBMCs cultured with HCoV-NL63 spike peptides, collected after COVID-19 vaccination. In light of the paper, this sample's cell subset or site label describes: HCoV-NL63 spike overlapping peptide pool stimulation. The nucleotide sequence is TGTGCCAGCAGCTTATTTGCCGTGGGCTACAATGAGCAGTTCTTC. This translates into CASSLFAVGYNEQFF.